A single sample gave rise to the 2 T cell receptor beta chains below, sequenced in a study of identical twins. TCRdb ran MiXCR on the 5' RACE reads and lists one entry per CDR3 protein. Of around 680,000 distinct CDR3 sequences listed, around 8.6% are singletons. The same specimen was also included in a second study, on yellow fever vaccine responses in identical twins.

The sequenced sample consisted of PBMCs. These receptors all come from a young woman in good health.

The chain joins TRBV11-2 to TRBJ2-7, with 9 bases aligning to TRBD2. Germline V gene sequence: CDR1 SGHAT, CDR2 FQNNGV. V shed 5 bases, J shed 6 bases, and the junction held 11 bases outside the gene matches. The CDR3 spans 15 residues. CDR3 sequence reads: CASSETGTSSREQYF. CDR3 coding DNA: TGTGCCAGCAGCGAAACCGGGACTAGCAGTCGCGAGCAGTACTTC.

This chain links TRBV7-9 with TRBJ2-5; a weak D match, TRBD2 (7 bases). The CDR3 loop spans 14 amino acids. Germline CDR1 reads SEHNR; CDR2 reads FQNEAQ (reference sequence). The germline V and J ends were trimmed by 1 base and 7 bases, with 13 bases remaining between them. DNA of the CDR3: TGTGCCAGCAGCTTAGACAGGGAGGGTGTGACCCAGTACTTC. It yields the protein CASSLDREGVTQYF.